Below, 31 T cell receptor beta chains from the same sample are listed, as sequenced in a study of regulatory T cells in long-lasting Graves disease. The time point is: newly diagnosed GD, antithyroid drugs for less than 3 months. Making the TCR library involved RNA that had been extracted from PBMCs. Construction of the TCR beta libraries employed iRepertoire HTBI primers in conjunction with Arm-PCR of CDR3 regions. TCRdb fed the multiplex PCR reads into MiXCR, producing one record per CDR3 protein. The data show 550,000 to 700,000 distinct CDR3 sequences, around 16% seen once. The same sample was also studied in work on T cells in Graves' hyperthyroidism and ophthalmopathy.

The specimen was peripheral blood mononuclear cells (PBMCs), collected at new diagnosis, from a patient treated with antithyroid drugs. The receptor set was obtained from a man aged 18 to 29 with Graves disease.

Turning to this clonotype: Since a much larger clone is just one base distant, this may be a read error. V gene TRBV7-9 combines with J gene TRBJ2-1, with 7 bases lining up with TRBD2. The CDR3 spans 12 residues. Germline CDR1 SEHNR, CDR2 FQNEAQ (reference sequence). DNA for the CDR3: TGTGCCAGCAGCTTAGGGATAGCGGGCCCCGATTTC. Residues: CASSLGIAGPDF.

This clonotype has at least ten counts. The chain combines TRBV12-3 or TRBV12-4 with TRBJ2-1; 7 bases align to TRBD1. The CDR3 covers 14 residues. The V and J ends lost 7 bases and 8 bases, in that order; junction bases with no gene match: 11. The CDR3 nucleotides are TGTGCCAGCACCCCAGGACAGGTTAGCGATGAGCAGTTCTTC. It specifies CASTPGQVSDEQFF.

CDR3 protein: CASSFTSTSYNEQFF. The CDR3 coding sequence is TGTGCCAGCAGCTTTACGTCTACCTCCTACAATGAGCAGTTCTTC. The V gene is TRBV7-3, the J gene TRBJ2-1; D remains ambiguous. V shed 3 bases and J shed 0 bases, with 9 bases lying between them. The CDR3 is 15 residues long. The germline gives CDR1 SGHTA, CDR2 FQGTGA.

The CDR3 nucleotides are TGTGCCAGCAGGAGTTCGGGACCGCCTAATCGTTACGAGCAGTACTTC. Its protein product is CASRSSGPPNRYEQYF. V is TRBV12-3 or TRBV12-4 and J is TRBJ2-7; tentatively, D is TRBD1 or TRBD2 (5 bases each). Trimming took 6 bases from V and 4 from J, leaving 22 bases between them. This CDR3 contains 16 residues.

V is TRBV14 and J is TRBJ1-4; no reliable D call. V was trimmed by 4 bases and J by 0 bases, leaving 9 bases between them. The CDR3 spans 15 residues. Germline CDR1 reads SGHDN; CDR2 reads FVKESK. For the CDR3, the DNA is TGTGCCAGCAGCCTCCAACAGACAACTAATGAAAAACTGTTTTTT. Protein: CASSLQQTTNEKLFF.

This clonotype was counted ten times or more. The chain recombines TRBV28 with TRBJ2-3, with TRBD2 matching over 7 bases. V shed 6 bases and J 4 bases; nucleotides not matched to a gene: 10. Germline V gene sequence: CDR1 MDHEN, CDR2 SYDVKM. CDR3 length equals 15 residues. The CDR3 DNA sequence: TGTGCCAGCAGCTCTGGCGGGAGACTCGCAGATACGCAGTATTTT. Its protein is CASSSGGRLADTQYF.

This clonotype occurred many times. The rearrangement uses TRBV20-1 and TRBJ2-1; the D gene is possibly TRBD1 (6 bases). With 6 bases removed from V and 4 bases from J, the gap between germline ends came to 22 bases. This CDR3 region has 16 residues. CDR1 DFQATT and CDR2 SNEGSKA come from the germline V gene (reference sequence). CDR3 in DNA: TGCAGTGCCGCAACGTGGCCTCTTCAGGGGTACAATGAGCAGTTCTTC. It encodes CSAATWPLQGYNEQFF.

V usage is TRBV5-1 and J usage is TRBJ2-2; D assignment may be TRBD1 or TRBD2 (6 bases each). The V and J ends lost 6 bases and 5 bases respectively, with 17 bases between them. The CDR3 loop spans 15 amino acids. CDR1 is SGHRS, CDR2 YFSETQ, per germline. In DNA form, the CDR3 reads TGCGCCAGCACACCCCGTGGGGGGACAACCGGGGAGCTGTTTTTT. Amino acid sequence: CASTPRGGTTGELFF.

Many counts were recorded for this clonotype. The gene calls are TRBV12-3 or TRBV12-4 and TRBJ1-2; D might be TRBD1 (5 bases). The CDR3 length is 12 residues. V lost 7 bases and J lost 7, with 13 bases in between. CDR3 DNA: TGTGCCAGCACCCAGGGTAGGGGTGGCTACACCTTC. Protein sequence: CASTQGRGGYTF.

Concerning this clonotype: The conserved closing phenylalanine or tryptophan is absent in this CDR3, likely reflecting a read error. This chain links TRBV2 with TRBJ2-2; 13 bases are a match to TRBD2. V lost 8 bases, J lost 0 bases, and 3 bases stayed unmatched. This CDR3 region has 16 residues. Germline V lookup: CDR1 SNHLY, CDR2 FYNNEI. CDR3 sequence: CASQGLAGSNTGELFS. The CDR3 coding sequence is TGTGCCAGCCAGGGACTAGCGGGATCGAACACCGGGGAGCTGTTTTCT.

This clonotype was counted between two and nine times. This chain connects TRBV20-1 to TRBJ1-4; no clear D. The CDR3 is 14 amino acids. V was pared by 0 bases and J by 5 bases, with 10 bases between. CDR1 is DFQATT and CDR2 is SNEGSKA in the germline V gene (reference sequence). The CDR3 DNA sequence: TGCAGTGCTAGAGATTTCACGGCGAATGAAAAACTGTTTTTT. Translation gives CSARDFTANEKLFF.

The chain has TRBV18 and TRBJ1-5, with D unresolved. This CDR3 has 16 amino acids. Germline V CDR1 and CDR2: KGHSH, LQKENI. V was clipped by 4 bases and J by 0 bases, with 13 bases between them. CDR3 DNA: TGTGCCAGCTCACGGTTAGGAAGAAGTAGCAATCAGCCCCAGCATTTT. This translates into CASSRLGRSSNQPQHF.

This clonotype was counted at least ten times. The V gene is TRBV28, the J gene TRBJ1-5; D not resolved. The V gene lost 6 bases and the J gene lost 5 bases, with 17 bases spanning the gap. Germline CDR1 reads MDHEN; CDR2 reads SYDVKM. CDR3 length: 15 amino acids. CDR3 sequence (DNA): TGTGCCAGCAGCCCGATGGAGGGAGCGGATCAGCCCCAGCATTTT. Amino acids: CASSPMEGADQPQHF.

This clonotype was detected only a few times. The chain combines TRBV9 with TRBJ2-3; no clear D. Germline V lookup: CDR1 SGDLS, CDR2 YYNGEE. CDR3 length: 14 residues. V shed 5 bases and J shed 0 bases, with 10 bases lying between them. The CDR3: CASRAGTSTDTQYF. For the CDR3, the DNA is TGTGCCAGCAGAGCTGGAACTAGCACAGATACGCAGTATTTT.

The table lists this clonotype with a few counts. The chain employs TRBV5-1 and TRBJ2-5, with 12 nucleotides matching TRBD2. CDR1 SGHRS and CDR2 YFSETQ come from the germline V gene. CDR3 length equals 16 residues. Trimming cost V 1 base and J 2 bases; bases outside gene matches: 3. CDR3 residues: CASSLLLAGGQETQYF. CDR3 coding DNA: TGCGCCAGCAGCTTGCTACTAGCGGGAGGACAAGAGACCCAGTACTTC.

This clonotype was detected only a few times. This CDR3 is CASSRGKGRGTGELFF. As DNA, the CDR3 is TGTGCCAGCAGCCGCGGAAAGGGAAGGGGCACCGGGGAGCTGTTTTTT. The chain combines TRBV7-9 with TRBJ2-2, with a tentative D call TRBD1 (5 bases). The CDR3 consists of 16 residues. The germline V gene has CDR1 SEHNR and CDR2 FQNEAQ (reference sequence). Trimming took 5 bases from V and 4 from J, leaving 17 bases between them. Full variable domain (remainder filled in from reference TRBV7-9 and TRBJ2-2): DTGVSQNPRHKITKRGQNVTFRCDPISEHNRLYWYRQTLGQGPEFLTYFQNEAQLEKSRLLSDRFSAERPKGSFSTLEIQRTEQGDSAMYLCASSRGKGRGTGELFFGEGSRLTVL.

This chain connects TRBV4-1 to TRBJ2-7; 7 bases align to TRBD2. Trimming took 4 bases from V and 7 from J; bases not matched to a gene: 13. There are 15 residues in the CDR3. The germline V gene has CDR1 MGHRA and CDR2 YSYEKL. Here the CDR3 DNA reads TGCGCCAGCAGCCGCGAAGGGAGCGGGGTGAGAGAGCAGTACTTC. Its protein product is CASSREGSGVREQYF.

The rearrangement links TRBV18 to TRBJ1-1; unclear D gene. Germline V gene sequence: CDR1 KGHSH, CDR2 LQKENI. This CDR3 has 17 residues. V was cut by 2 bases and J by 2 bases, with 18 bases left in between. The CDR3 loop is CASSPSAARGLNTEAFF. The CDR3 bases are TGTGCCAGCTCACCATCGGCAGCACGCGGGTTAAACACTGAAGCTTTCTTT. The full variable domain, with the rest looked up from reference TRBV18 and TRBJ1-1, is NAGVMQNPRHLVRRRGQEARLRCSPMKGHSHVYWYRQLPEEGLKFMVYLQKENIIDESGMPKERFSAEFPKEGPSILRIQQVVRGDSAAYFCASSPSAARGLNTEAFFGQGTRLTVV.

This clonotype has just a few counts. The chain employs TRBV7-2 and TRBJ2-1; perhaps TRBD2 as D (7 bases). The CDR3 has 23 amino acids. In germline, CDR1 is SGHTA, CDR2 FQGNSA. Trimming left V 4 bases short and J 5 bases short, with 39 bases between. This CDR3 reads CASSSGTRRPHRLAGEPHNEQFF. The CDR3 DNA sequence: TGTGCCAGCAGCTCCGGGACAAGACGACCCCATAGATTGGCGGGAGAACCCCACAATGAGCAGTTCTTC.

This clonotype was recorded at least ten times. The V gene is TRBV29-1, the J gene TRBJ2-1; the D is unclear. V was cut by 0 bases and J by 5 bases, with 5 bases left in between. Germline V gene data show CDR1 as SQVTM and CDR2 as ANQGSEA. The CDR3 consists of 12 residues. This CDR3 reads CSVEESNNEQFF. The CDR3 region has the DNA TGCAGCGTTGAAGAAAGTAACAATGAGCAGTTCTTC.

This clonotype was counted ten times or more. V and J are TRBV6-1 and TRBJ2-2, with 8 bases lining up with TRBD1. The CDR3 runs to 14 residues. The trim removed 6 bases at V and 5 bases at J, leaving 5 bases unmatched. Per the germline V gene, CDR1 is MNHNS and CDR2 is SASEGT. The CDR3 reads CASRGQGATGELFF. CDR3 in DNA: TGTGCCAGCAGGGGGCAGGGGGCTACCGGGGAGCTGTTTTTT.

The rearrangement joins TRBV6-9 to TRBJ2-1; 9 nucleotides agree with TRBD2. J gave up 1 base and V 0 bases, and 16 bases lay outside the gene matches. The CDR3 runs 21 residues. From germline, CDR1 is MNHGY and CDR2 SVAAGI. The DNA for the CDR3 is TGTGCCAGCAGTTATTCGCCGGCGTCTAGCGGGAATGGGGGATCCTACAATGAGCAGTTCTTC. Its translation: CASSYSPASSGNGGSYNEQFF.

This clonotype was counted ten times or more. J is TRBJ1-2 and V is TRBV27, with D possibly being TRBD1 (6 bases). V dropped 3 bases and J dropped 2 bases, with 19 bases sitting between them. Germline CDR1 and CDR2: MNHEY and SMNVEV (reference sequence). This CDR3 spans 17 amino acids. Here the CDR3 reads CASSLSGHQSSNYGYTF. CDR3 in DNA: TGTGCCAGCAGTTTGTCGGGACACCAGTCCTCAAACTATGGCTACACCTTC.

Note on this clonotype: The junction shows a germline mismatch at one end, possibly a read error. The chain carries TRBV6-1 and TRBJ2-7; D unclear. The CDR3 has 15 amino acids. Germline values: CDR1 MNHNS, CDR2 SASEGT. Here the CDR3 reads CASSESPGLTYEQCF. DNA for the CDR3: TGTGCCAGCAGTGAATCTCCAGGTTTAACCTACGAGCAGTGCTTC.

At least ten counts were recorded for this clonotype. The chain couples TRBV7-2 to TRBJ2-1; possible D gene TRBD2, 6 bases. The V gene lost 3 bases and the J gene lost 4 bases, with 13 bases spanning the gap. This CDR3 spans 15 amino acids. CDR1 is SGHTA and CDR2 is FQGNSA in the germline V gene. The CDR3 coding sequence is TGTGCCAGCAGCTTTAAAATGGGAGGTTACAATGAGCAGTTCTTC. Translation gives CASSFKMGGYNEQFF. Using reference TRBV7-2 and TRBJ2-1 for the parts outside the CDR3, the full variable domain is GAGVSQSPSNKVTEKGKDVELRCDPISGHTALYWYRQSLGQGLEFLIYFQGNSAPDKSGLPSDRFSAERTGGSVSTLTIQRTQQEDSAVYLCASSFKMGGYNEQFFGPGTRLTVL.

In its sample, this clonotype was seen many times. This chain joins TRBV15 and TRBJ2-7; no reliable D call. V lost 0 bases to trimming and J lost 6 bases, with 12 bases between them. Per the germline V gene, CDR1 is LNHNV and CDR2 is YYDKDF (reference sequence). The length of the CDR3 is 14 residues. DNA of the CDR3: TGTGCCACCAGCAGAGACGGAAGGGATGCCGAGCAGTACTTC. Its protein product is CATSRDGRDAEQYF.

This clonotype showed up many times. The chain has TRBV28 and TRBJ2-1; 9 nucleotides match TRBD2. The CDR3 spans 19 residues. J lost 9 bases, V lost 5 bases, and 23 bases had no gene match. Per the germline V gene, CDR1 is MDHEN and CDR2 is SYDVKM. The CDR3 here is CASSPRSLAGRPSRSEQFF. The CDR3 nucleotides read TGTGCCAGCAGTCCACGGTCCCTAGCGGGACGCCCCTCTCGGAGTGAGCAGTTCTTC.

This clonotype was seen repeatedly, ten times or more. This chain uses TRBV2 with TRBJ2-1, with no clear D. Trimming took off 4 bases at V and 6 bases at J, with 4 bases between the two ends. The CDR3 has 11 amino acids. Germline CDR1 is SNHLY and CDR2 is FYNNEI. CDR3 sequence: CASSVGNEQFF. CDR3 nucleotides: TGTGCCAGCAGTGTAGGCAATGAGCAGTTCTTC.

V gene TRBV10-3 combines with J gene TRBJ2-1; perhaps TRBD1 as D (5 bases). Germline CDR1 reads ENHRY; CDR2 reads SYGVKD. The CDR3 totals 14 residues. V was clipped by 2 bases and J by 4 bases, with 9 bases between them. The CDR3, as DNA: TGTGCCATCAGTGAGGGGGCCATATACAATGAGCAGTTCTTC. This sequence encodes CAISEGAIYNEQFF.

This clonotype was recorded at least ten times. The V and J genes are TRBV6-5 and TRBJ1-5; D remains unclear. Per the germline V gene, CDR1 is MNHEY and CDR2 is SVGAGI. The CDR3 extends over 13 amino acids. The V end lost 0 bases, the J end lost 12 bases, and 12 bases lay between the germline ends. This chain's CDR3 is CASSYSTALVQHF. The CDR3 nucleotides are TGTGCCAGCAGTTACTCGACGGCCCTAGTCCAGCATTTT.

This clonotype was seen repeatedly, ten times or more. This rearrangement joins TRBV28 to TRBJ2-4, with a possible D match to TRBD1 (5 bases). Germline CDR1 and CDR2: MDHEN and SYDVKM. This CDR3 has 13 residues. V was pared by 1 base and J by 6 bases, with 7 bases between. The DNA for the CDR3 is TGTGCCAGCAGTTTATTTAGGGGAAACATTCAGTACTTC. Translation gives CASSLFRGNIQYF.